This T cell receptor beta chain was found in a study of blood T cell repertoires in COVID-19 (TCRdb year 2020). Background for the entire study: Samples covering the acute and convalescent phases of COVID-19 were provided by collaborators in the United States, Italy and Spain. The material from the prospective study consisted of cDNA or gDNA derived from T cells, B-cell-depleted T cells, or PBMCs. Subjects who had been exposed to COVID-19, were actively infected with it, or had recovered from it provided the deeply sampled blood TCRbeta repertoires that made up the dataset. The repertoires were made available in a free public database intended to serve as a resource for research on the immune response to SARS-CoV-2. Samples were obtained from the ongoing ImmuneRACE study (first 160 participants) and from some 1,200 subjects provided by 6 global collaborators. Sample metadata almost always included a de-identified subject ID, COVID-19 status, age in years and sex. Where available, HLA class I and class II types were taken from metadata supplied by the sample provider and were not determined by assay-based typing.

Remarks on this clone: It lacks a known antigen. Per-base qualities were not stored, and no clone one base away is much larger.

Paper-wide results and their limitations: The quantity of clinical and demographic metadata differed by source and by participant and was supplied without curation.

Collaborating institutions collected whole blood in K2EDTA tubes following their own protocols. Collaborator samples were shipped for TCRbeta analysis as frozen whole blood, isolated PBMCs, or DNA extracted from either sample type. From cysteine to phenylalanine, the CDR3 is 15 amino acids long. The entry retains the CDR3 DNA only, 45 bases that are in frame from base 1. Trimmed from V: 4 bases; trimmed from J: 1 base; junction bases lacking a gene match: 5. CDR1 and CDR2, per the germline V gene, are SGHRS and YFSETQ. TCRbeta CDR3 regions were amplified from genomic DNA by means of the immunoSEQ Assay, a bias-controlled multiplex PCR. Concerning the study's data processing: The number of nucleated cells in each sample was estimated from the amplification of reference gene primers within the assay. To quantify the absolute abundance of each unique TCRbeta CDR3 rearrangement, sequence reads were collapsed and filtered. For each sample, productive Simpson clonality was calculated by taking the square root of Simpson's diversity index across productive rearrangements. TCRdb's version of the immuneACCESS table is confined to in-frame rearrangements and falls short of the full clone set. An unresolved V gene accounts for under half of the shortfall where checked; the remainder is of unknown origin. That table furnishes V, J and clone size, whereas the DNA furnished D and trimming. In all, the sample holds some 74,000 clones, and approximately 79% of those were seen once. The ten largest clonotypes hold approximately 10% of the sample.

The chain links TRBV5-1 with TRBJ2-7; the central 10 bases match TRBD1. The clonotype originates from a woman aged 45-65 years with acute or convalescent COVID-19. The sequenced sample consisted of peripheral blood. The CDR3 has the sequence CASSTAGQGSYEQYF. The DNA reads TGCGCCAGCAGCACCGCGGGACAGGGGTCCTACGAGCAGTACTTC. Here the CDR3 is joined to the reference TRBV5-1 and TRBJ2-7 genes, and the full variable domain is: KAGVTQTPRYLIKTRGQQVTLSCSPISGHRSVSWYQQTPGQGLQFLFEYFSETQRNKGNFPGRFSGRQFSNSRSEMNVSTLELGDSALYLCASSTAGQGSYEQYFGPGTRLTVT.